In its sample, the clone carrying this T cell receptor (beta chain) was seen many times. There were TCR beta CDR3 regions amplified from RNA transcripts. Carried out on the TCR CDR3, a first-round RT-PCR used the HTBI primer set. Each CDR3 protein is one row after TCRdb ran MiXCR on the multiplex PCR reads. The sample includes about 360,000 distinct CDR3 sequences, roughly 13% of them seen just once. The entry originates in a study of T cells in Graves' hyperthyroidism and ophthalmopathy. Input material: blood. The TCR was taken from a woman between 18 and 29 years old with Graves' hyperthyroidism.

The CDR3 coding sequence is TGTGCCAGCAGTTTCGAGAGACTAGCCAAAAACATTCAGTACTTC. This sequence encodes CASSFERLAKNIQYF. The chain combines TRBV6-6 with TRBJ2-4; D unresolved. Germline V lookup: CDR1 MNHNY, CDR2 SVGAGI (reference sequence). V was pared by 4 bases and J by 0 bases, with 10 bases between. The CDR3 extends over 15 amino acids.